The 11 T cell receptor beta chains listed next were all sequenced from one sample in a study of blood T cells in healthy people across ages. Alongside a J-beta primer mix, a sample-barcoded 5' primer served in a second PCR lasting roughly 6 to 11 cycles. A single record per CDR3 protein comes from TCRdb applying MiXCR to the 5' RACE reads. The table records 910,000 or so distinct CDR3 sequences, just over 50% of them present only once. Sequencing was done on a sample of blood. All receptors derive from a woman in her sixties or seventies in good health.

This rearrangement joins TRBV15 to TRBJ2-1; 11 nucleotides align to TRBD2. CDR1 is LNHNV, CDR2 YYDKDF, per germline (reference sequence). The CDR3 is 17 residues long. The V segment lost 0 bases and the J segment 9 bases; nucleotides outside the gene matches: 10. The CDR3 DNA reads as TGTGCCACCAGCAGAGATAGGGGCCGACTAGCGGGAACTGAGCAGTTCTTC. As protein: CATSRDRGRLAGTEQFF.

This clonotype was observed a few times. This chain uses TRBV4-2 with TRBJ2-1; no clear D. Between the trimmed V and J ends, which lost 2 bases and 4 bases, there was a span of 15 bases. Germline V lookup: CDR1 LGHNA, CDR2 YNFKEQ. This CDR3 is 16 amino acids long. The CDR3 spells CASSQKEARAYNEQFF. In DNA form, the CDR3 reads TGTGCCAGCAGCCAAAAAGAAGCTAGGGCTTACAATGAGCAGTTCTTC.

The CDR3: CASSQGGYRGSREKLFF. The DNA for the CDR3 is TGTGCCAGCAGCCAAGGGGGCTACAGGGGGTCGCGTGAAAAACTGTTTTTT. The rearrangement joins TRBV3-1 to TRBJ1-4, with 8 bases identical to TRBD1. The CDR3 loop spans 17 amino acids. V was clipped by 1 base and J by 7 bases; unmatched bases: 11. Germline assignment: CDR1 LGHDT and CDR2 YNNKEL (reference sequence).

The V gene is TRBV12-3 or TRBV12-4, the J gene TRBJ1-1, with 7 positions matching TRBD1. With V trimmed by 4 bases and J by 4 bases, 3 bases remained unmatched. CDR3 length: 13 amino acids. The CDR3 reads CASSSTGTTEAFF. Here the CDR3 DNA reads TGTGCCAGCAGTTCGACAGGGACCACTGAAGCTTTCTTT.

This clonotype was found a few times. V and J are TRBV3-1 and TRBJ2-1; D uncertain. CDR1 LGHDT and CDR2 YNNKEL come from the germline V gene (reference sequence). With 2 bases removed from V and 1 base from J, the gap between germline ends came to 12 bases. The CDR3 totals 16 residues. The CDR3 DNA reads TGTGCCAGCAGCCAACCCGACTTCTCGTCCTACAATGAGCAGTTCTTC. It specifies CASSQPDFSSYNEQFF.

This clonotype occurred a few times. This chain joins TRBV7-9 and TRBJ2-5; 7 bases map to TRBD2. The CDR3 has 15 amino acids. Germline V gene lookup returns CDR1 SEHNR and CDR2 FQNEAQ (reference sequence). Losses at the gene ends were 4 bases for V and 5 bases for J; bases not matched to a gene: 10. Written as DNA, the CDR3 is TGTGCCAGCAGCTCGAAGGGAGGGTCACAGGAGACCCAGTACTTC. This sequence encodes CASSSKGGSQETQYF. Together with reference TRBV7-9 and TRBJ2-5, the CDR3 gives the full variable domain: DTGVSQNPRHKITKRGQNVTFRCDPISEHNRLYWYRQTLGQGPEFLTYFQNEAQLEKSRLLSDRFSAERPKGSFSTLEIQRTEQGDSAMYLCASSSKGGSQETQYFGPGTRLLVL.

This clonotype was seen a few times. The chain combines TRBV20-1 with TRBJ2-7, with D perhaps matching TRBD1 (6 bases). CDR1 DFQATT and CDR2 SNEGSKA come from the germline V gene (reference sequence). The V gene lost 3 bases and the J gene lost 2 bases, with 11 bases spanning the gap. The CDR3 sequence is 13 residues long. The CDR3 sequence is CSARTGYTYEQYF. CDR3 nucleotides: TGCAGTGCTAGGACAGGCTATACCTACGAGCAGTACTTC.

The chain uses TRBV28 and TRBJ1-4; no definite D call. The CDR3 has 12 residues. Germline-derived CDR1 and CDR2 are MDHEN and SYDVKM. V shed 7 bases and J shed 6 bases, with 9 bases lying between them. The CDR3 DNA follows: TGTGCCAGCAAGTCAGTAGATGAAAAACTGTTTTTT. Its protein is CASKSVDEKLFF.

This clonotype was counted at least ten times. The chain is built from TRBV20-1 and TRBJ2-5; 8 bases align to TRBD2. Trimming took 5 bases from V and 3 from J; bases not matched to a gene: 5. This CDR3 spans 13 amino acids. Germline V gene data show CDR1 as DFQATT and CDR2 as SNEGSKA (reference sequence). The CDR3 loop reads CSAQIAGKETQYF. The CDR3 nucleotides read TGCAGTGCTCAGATAGCGGGGAAAGAGACCCAGTACTTC.

This clonotype was found a few times. The chain combines TRBV10-3 with TRBJ2-7; D may be TRBD2 (5 bases). Trimming shortened V by 9 bases and J by 0 bases, and 12 bases separated the two germline ends. CDR1 is ENHRY and CDR2 is SYGVKD in the germline V gene. The CDR3 contains 13 residues. In nucleotides, the CDR3 is TGTGCCATGGGAGACCGCGACTCCTACGAGCAGTACTTC. The encoded protein is CAMGDRDSYEQYF.

This sequence joins TRBV28 and TRBJ2-1, with 9 bases aligning to TRBD2. V lost 9 bases and J lost 0; bases outside the gene matches: 3. CDR3 length equals 14 residues. Germline V gene data show CDR1 as MDHEN and CDR2 as SYDVKM. The CDR3 loop is CASLAGSSYNEQFF. CDR3 DNA: TGTGCCAGTCTAGCGGGAAGCTCCTACAATGAGCAGTTCTTC.